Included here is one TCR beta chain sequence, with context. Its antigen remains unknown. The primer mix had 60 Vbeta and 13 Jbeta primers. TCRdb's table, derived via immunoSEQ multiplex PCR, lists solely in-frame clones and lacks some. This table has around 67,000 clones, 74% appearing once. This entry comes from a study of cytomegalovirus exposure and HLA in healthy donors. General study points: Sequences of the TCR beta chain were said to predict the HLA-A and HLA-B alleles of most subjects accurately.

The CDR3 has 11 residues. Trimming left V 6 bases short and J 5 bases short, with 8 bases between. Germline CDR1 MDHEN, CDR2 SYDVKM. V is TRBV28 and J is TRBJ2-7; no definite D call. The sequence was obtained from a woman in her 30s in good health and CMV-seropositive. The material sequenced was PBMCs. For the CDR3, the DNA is TGTGCCAGCAGGCTTTCGGACGAGCAGTACTTC. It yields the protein CASRLSDEQYF.